The 5 T cell receptor beta chains below were found in one sample sequenced in a study of long-term antiretroviral therapy in people with HIV. Sequencing relied on immunoSEQ assay v3.0, run at survey level. Here immunoSEQ multiplex PCR was the method, and the copy in TCRdb shows in-frame clones only, minus some. The sample lists approximately 6,500 clones; under 85% were seen once. The sample in question was unsorted PBMCs, obtained 0.9 years before starting antiretroviral therapy. The source of these receptors is a man aged 40-49 years with HIV.

The chain couples TRBV5-8 to TRBJ2-7, with unresolved D. CDR3 length equals 13 residues. CDR1 is SGHTS, CDR2 YDEGEE, per germline. The germline V and J ends were trimmed by 0 bases and 4 bases, with 8 bases remaining between them. The CDR3 DNA is TGTGCCAGCAGCTTGGCAGGCCTTTACGAGCAGTACTTC. Protein sequence: CASSLAGLYEQYF.

This chain links TRBV7-9 with TRBJ1-3; 7 bases map to TRBD1. The trim removed 5 bases at V and 8 bases at J, leaving 6 bases unmatched. The length of the CDR3 is 13 residues. Germline loops: CDR1 SEHNR, CDR2 FQNEAQ (reference sequence). The CDR3 sequence: CASSETGRDTIYF. For the CDR3, the DNA is TGTGCCAGCAGCGAGACAGGGAGGGACACCATATATTTT.

The V gene is TRBV10-2, the J gene TRBJ2-1; 7 bases are a match to TRBD2. V shed 6 bases, J shed 7 bases, and the junction held 15 bases outside the gene matches. The CDR3 totals 16 residues. CDR1 WSHSY and CDR2 SAAADI come from the germline V gene. The CDR3 loop is CASRRGVSFVGNEQFF. CDR3 DNA sequence: TGCGCCAGCAGACGGGGGGTCTCCTTTGTTGGGAATGAGCAGTTCTTC.

This clone was picked up a small number of times. Written as DNA, the CDR3 is TGTGCCAGCAGTGAATCAAACCCGGGACAGCGTCTTGTTTATGGCTACACCTTC. As protein: CASSESNPGQRLVYGYTF. The chain couples TRBV2 to TRBJ1-2; 7 bases align to TRBD1. CDR1 SNHLY and CDR2 FYNNEI come from the germline V gene. CDR3 length equals 18 residues. V shed 2 bases and J 5 bases; nucleotides not matched to a gene: 17.

The J gene is TRBJ2-2, the V gene TRBV5-1, with TRBD1 matching 8 bases. CDR3 length equals 15 residues. Germline loops: CDR1 SGHRS, CDR2 YFSETQ. V dropped 5 bases and J dropped 7; count of bases not matched to a gene: 10. CDR3 sequence: CASRETGASVGELFF. DNA of the CDR3: TGCGCCAGCAGGGAGACAGGGGCGAGCGTCGGGGAGCTGTTTTTT.